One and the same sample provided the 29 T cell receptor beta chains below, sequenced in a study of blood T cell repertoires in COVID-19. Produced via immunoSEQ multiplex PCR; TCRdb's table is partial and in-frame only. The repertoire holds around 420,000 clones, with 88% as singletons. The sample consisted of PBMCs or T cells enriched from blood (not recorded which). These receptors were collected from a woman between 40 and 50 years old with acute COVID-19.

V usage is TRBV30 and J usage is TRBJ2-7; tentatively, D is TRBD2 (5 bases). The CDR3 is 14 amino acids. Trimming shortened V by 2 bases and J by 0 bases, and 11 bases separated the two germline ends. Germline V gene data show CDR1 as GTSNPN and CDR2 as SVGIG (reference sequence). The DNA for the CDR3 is TGTGCCTGGAGTCGGACTGTGAACTCCTACGAGCAGTACTTC. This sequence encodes CAWSRTVNSYEQYF.

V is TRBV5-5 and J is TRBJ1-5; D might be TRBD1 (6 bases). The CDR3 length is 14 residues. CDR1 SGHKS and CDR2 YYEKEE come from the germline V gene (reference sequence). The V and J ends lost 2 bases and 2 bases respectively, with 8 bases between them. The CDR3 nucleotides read TGTGCCAGCAGCTTCTCAGGGGGCAATCAGCCCCAGCATTTT. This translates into CASSFSGGNQPQHF.

CDR3 residues: CASSPAGDYGYTF. The CDR3 bases are TGCGCCAGCAGCCCAGCAGGGGACTATGGCTACACCTTC. The chain recombines TRBV4-1 with TRBJ1-2; a possible D gene is TRBD1 (6 bases). Germline V gene lookup returns CDR1 MGHRA and CDR2 YSYEKL. V lost 4 bases, J lost 3 bases, and 9 bases lay in between. The CDR3 length is 13 residues.

The CDR3 DNA reads as TGTGCCAGCAGCTTAGGAAGACAGGGGAACCACGAGCAGTACTTC. It yields the protein CASSLGRQGNHEQYF. The rearrangement links TRBV7-2 to TRBJ2-7, with 8 bases that match TRBD1. The CDR3 runs 15 residues. The germline CDR1 and CDR2 sequences are SGHTA and FQGNSA. J lost 5 bases, V lost 1 base, and 7 bases had no gene match.

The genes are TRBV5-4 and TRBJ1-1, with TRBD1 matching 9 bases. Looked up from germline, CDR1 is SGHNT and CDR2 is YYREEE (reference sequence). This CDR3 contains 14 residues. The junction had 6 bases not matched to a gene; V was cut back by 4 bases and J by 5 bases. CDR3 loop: CASSMDRGWTEAFF. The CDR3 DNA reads TGTGCCAGCAGCATGGACAGGGGCTGGACTGAAGCTTTCTTT.

DNA of the CDR3: TGTGCCAGCAGCCAAGGTAGCGGCCAACGACAGACCCAGTACTTC. Residues: CASSQGSGQRQTQYF. V is TRBV3-1 (or the pseudogene TRBV3-2) and J is TRBJ2-5; possible D gene TRBD2, 6 bases. This CDR3 is built from 15 residues. CDR1 LGHDT and CDR2 YNNKEL come from the germline V gene (reference sequence). The V and J ends lost 1 base and 6 bases respectively, with 15 bases between them.

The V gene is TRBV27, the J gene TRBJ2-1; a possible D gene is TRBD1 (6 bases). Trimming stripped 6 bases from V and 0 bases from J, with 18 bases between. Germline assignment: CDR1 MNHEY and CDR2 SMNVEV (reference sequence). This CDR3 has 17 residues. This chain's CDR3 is CASSIHPQGSSYNEQFF. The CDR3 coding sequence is TGTGCCAGCAGCATCCATCCCCAGGGGAGCTCCTACAATGAGCAGTTCTTC.

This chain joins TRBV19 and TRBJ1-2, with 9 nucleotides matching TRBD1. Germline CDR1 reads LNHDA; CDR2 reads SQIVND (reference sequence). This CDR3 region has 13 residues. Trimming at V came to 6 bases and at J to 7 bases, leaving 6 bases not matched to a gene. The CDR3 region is CASSPGQGIGYTF. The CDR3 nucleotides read TGTGCCAGTAGCCCGGGACAGGGAATTGGCTACACCTTC.

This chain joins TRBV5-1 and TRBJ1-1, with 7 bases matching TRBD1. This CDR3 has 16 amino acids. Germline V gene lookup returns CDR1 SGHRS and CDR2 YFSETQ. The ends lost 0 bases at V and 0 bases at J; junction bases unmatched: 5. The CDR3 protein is CASSLGQGWMNTEAFF. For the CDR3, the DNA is TGCGCCAGCAGCTTGGGACAGGGTTGGATGAACACTGAAGCTTTCTTT.

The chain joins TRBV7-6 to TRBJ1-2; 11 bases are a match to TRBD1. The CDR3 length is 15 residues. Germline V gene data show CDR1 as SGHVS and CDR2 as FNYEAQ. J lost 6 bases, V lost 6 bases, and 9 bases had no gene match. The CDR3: CASSSIRGQGDGYTF. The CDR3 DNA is TGTGCCAGCAGTTCCATCAGGGGACAGGGGGATGGCTACACCTTC.

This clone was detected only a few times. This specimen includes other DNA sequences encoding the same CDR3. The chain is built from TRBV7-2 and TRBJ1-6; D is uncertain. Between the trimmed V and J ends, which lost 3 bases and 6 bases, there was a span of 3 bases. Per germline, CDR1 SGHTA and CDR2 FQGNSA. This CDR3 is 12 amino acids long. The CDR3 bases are TGTGCCAGCAGCTTCAGTAATTCACCCCTCCACTTT. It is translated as CASSFSNSPLHF. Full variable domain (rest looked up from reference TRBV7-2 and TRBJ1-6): GAGVSQSPSNKVTEKGKDVELRCDPISGHTALYWYRQSLGQGLEFLIYFQGNSAPDKSGLPSDRFSAERTGGSVSTLTIQRTQQEDSAVYLCASSFSNSPLHFGNGTRLTVT.

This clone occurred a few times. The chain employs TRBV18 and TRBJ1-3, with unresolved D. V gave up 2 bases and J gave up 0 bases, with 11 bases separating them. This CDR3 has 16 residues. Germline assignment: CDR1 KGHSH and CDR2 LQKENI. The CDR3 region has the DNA TGTGCCAGCTCACCAGAGGGATTCCTCTCTGGAAACACCATATATTTT. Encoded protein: CASSPEGFLSGNTIYF.

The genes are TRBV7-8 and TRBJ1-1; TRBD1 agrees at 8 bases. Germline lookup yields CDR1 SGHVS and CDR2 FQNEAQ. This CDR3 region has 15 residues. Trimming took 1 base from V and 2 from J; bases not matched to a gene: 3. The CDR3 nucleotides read TGTGCCAGCAGCTTAGGAGCAGGGGGCAACACTGAAGCTTTCTTT. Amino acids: CASSLGAGGNTEAFF. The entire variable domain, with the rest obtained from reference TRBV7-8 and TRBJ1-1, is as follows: GAGVSQSPRYKVAKRGQDVALRCDPISGHVSLFWYQQALGQGPEFLTYFQNEAQLDKSGLPSDRFFAERPEGSVSTLKIQRTQQEDSAVYLCASSLGAGGNTEAFFGQGTRLTVV.

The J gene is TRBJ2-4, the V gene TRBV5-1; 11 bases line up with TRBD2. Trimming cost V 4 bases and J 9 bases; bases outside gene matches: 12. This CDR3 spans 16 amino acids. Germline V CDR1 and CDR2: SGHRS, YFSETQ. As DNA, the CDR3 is TGCGCCAGCAGCATTACTAGCGGGGGTGATTATGGCATTCAGTACTTC. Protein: CASSITSGGDYGIQYF. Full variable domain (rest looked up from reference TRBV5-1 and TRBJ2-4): KAGVTQTPRYLIKTRGQQVTLSCSPISGHRSVSWYQQTPGQGLQFLFEYFSETQRNKGNFPGRFSGRQFSNSRSEMNVSTLELGDSALYLCASSITSGGDYGIQYFGAGTRLSVL.

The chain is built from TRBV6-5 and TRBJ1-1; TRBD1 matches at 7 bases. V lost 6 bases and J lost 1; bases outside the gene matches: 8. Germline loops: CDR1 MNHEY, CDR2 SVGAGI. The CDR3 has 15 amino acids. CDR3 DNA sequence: TGTGCCAGCAGAATACCGGGACAGCCGAACACTGAAGCTTTCTTT. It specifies CASRIPGQPNTEAFF.

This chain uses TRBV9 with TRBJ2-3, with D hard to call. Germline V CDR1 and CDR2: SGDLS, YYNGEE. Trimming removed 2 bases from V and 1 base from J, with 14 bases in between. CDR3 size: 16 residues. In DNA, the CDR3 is TGTGCCAGCAGCGTTGAATCGACTCGACGCACAGATACGCAGTATTTT. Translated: CASSVESTRRTDTQYF.

The chain's CDR3 is CAIRKSYTNTEAFF. For the CDR3, the DNA is TGTGCCATCAGGAAGTCCTATACGAACACTGAAGCTTTCTTT. This chain uses TRBV10-3 with TRBJ1-1; D is unresolved. Germline-derived CDR1 and CDR2 are ENHRY and SYGVKD. V dropped 6 bases and J dropped 1 base, with 12 bases sitting between them. The CDR3 loop spans 14 amino acids.

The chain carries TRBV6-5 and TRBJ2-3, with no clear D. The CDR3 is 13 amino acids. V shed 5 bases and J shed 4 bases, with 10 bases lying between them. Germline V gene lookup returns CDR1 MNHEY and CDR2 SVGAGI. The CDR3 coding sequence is TGTGCCAGCAGTACCCTCAACTCAGATACGCAGTATTTT. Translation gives CASSTLNSDTQYF.

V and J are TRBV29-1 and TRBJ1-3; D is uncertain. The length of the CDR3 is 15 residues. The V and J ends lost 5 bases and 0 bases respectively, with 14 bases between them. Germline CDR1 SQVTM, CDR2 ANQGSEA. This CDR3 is CSVMGGLNSGNTIYF. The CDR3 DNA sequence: TGCAGCGTTATGGGAGGGTTAAACTCTGGAAACACCATATATTTT. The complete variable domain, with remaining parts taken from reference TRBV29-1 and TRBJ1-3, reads SAVISQKPSRDICQRGTSLTIQCQVDSQVTMMFWYRQQPGQSLTLIATANQGSEATYESGFVIDKFPISRPNLTFSTLTVSNMSPEDSSIYLCSVMGGLNSGNTIYFGEGSWLTVV.

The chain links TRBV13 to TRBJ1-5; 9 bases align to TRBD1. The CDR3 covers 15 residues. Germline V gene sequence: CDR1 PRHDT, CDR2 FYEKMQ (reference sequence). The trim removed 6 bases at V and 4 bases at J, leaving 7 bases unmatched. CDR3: CASSTGTGSNQPQHF. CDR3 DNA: TGTGCCAGCAGTACCGGGACAGGGTCTAATCAGCCCCAGCATTTT.

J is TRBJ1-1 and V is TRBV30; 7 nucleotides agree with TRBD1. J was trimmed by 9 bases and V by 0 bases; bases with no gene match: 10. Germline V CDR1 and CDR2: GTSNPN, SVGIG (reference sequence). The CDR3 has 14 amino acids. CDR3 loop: CAWSVHRRDRQAFF. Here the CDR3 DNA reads TGTGCCTGGAGTGTACACAGGCGGGACAGACAAGCTTTCTTT.

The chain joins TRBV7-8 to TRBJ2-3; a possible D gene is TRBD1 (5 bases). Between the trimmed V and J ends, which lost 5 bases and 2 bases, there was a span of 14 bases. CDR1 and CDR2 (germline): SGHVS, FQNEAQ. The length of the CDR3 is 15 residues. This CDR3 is CASSPDTGPTDTQYF. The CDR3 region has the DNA TGTGCCAGCAGCCCCGACACAGGTCCCACAGATACGCAGTATTTT.

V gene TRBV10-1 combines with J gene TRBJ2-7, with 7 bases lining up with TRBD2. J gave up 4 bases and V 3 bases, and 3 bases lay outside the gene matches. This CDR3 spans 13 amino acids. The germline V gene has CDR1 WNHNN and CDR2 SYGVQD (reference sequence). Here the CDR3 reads CASSDREGYEQYF. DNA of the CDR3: TGCGCCAGCAGTGACAGGGAGGGTTACGAGCAGTACTTC.

CDR3 nucleotides: TGTGCCAGCAGCCAATCCTCGGGACAGGGAGCTTTCTTT. This codes for CASSQSSGQGAFF. The gene calls are TRBV16 and TRBJ1-1; 9 bases line up with TRBD1. This CDR3 comprises 13 residues. The ends lost 0 bases at V and 10 bases at J; junction bases unmatched: 3. Germline values: CDR1 KGHSY, CDR2 FQNENV.

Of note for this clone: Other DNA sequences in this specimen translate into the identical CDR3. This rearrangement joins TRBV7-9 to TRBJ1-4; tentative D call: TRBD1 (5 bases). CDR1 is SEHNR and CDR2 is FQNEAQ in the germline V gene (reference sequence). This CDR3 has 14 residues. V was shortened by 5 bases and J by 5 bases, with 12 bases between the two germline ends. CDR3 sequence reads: CASSLDSLNEKLFF. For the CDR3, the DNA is TGTGCCAGCAGCCTTGACAGCTTGAATGAAAAACTGTTTTTT.

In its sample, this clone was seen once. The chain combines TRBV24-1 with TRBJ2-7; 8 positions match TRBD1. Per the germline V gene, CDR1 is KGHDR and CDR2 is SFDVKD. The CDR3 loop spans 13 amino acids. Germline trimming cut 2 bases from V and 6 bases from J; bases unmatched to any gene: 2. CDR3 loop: CATSDSGTGEQYF. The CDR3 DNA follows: TGTGCCACCAGTGATTCGGGGACAGGCGAGCAGTACTTC.

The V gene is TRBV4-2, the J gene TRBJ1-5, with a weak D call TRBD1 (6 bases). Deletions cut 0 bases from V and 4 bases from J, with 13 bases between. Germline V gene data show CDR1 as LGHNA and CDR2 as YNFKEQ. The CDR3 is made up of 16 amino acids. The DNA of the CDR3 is TGTGCCAGCAGCCAAGATGGAAGCAGGGGAAATCAGCCCCAGCATTTT. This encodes CASSQDGSRGNQPQHF.

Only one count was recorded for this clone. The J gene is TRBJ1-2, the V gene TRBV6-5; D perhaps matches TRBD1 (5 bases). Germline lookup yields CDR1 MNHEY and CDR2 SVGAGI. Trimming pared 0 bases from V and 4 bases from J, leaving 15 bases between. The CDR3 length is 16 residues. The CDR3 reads CASSYSMRGGGYGYTF. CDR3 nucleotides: TGTGCCAGCAGTTACTCAATGCGGGGGGGAGGCTATGGCTACACCTTC.

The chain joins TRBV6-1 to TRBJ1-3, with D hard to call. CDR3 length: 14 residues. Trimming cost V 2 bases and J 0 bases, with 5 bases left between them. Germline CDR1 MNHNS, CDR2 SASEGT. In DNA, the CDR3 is TGTGCCAGCAGTGAATTCGGCTCTGGAAACACCATATATTTT. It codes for CASSEFGSGNTIYF.